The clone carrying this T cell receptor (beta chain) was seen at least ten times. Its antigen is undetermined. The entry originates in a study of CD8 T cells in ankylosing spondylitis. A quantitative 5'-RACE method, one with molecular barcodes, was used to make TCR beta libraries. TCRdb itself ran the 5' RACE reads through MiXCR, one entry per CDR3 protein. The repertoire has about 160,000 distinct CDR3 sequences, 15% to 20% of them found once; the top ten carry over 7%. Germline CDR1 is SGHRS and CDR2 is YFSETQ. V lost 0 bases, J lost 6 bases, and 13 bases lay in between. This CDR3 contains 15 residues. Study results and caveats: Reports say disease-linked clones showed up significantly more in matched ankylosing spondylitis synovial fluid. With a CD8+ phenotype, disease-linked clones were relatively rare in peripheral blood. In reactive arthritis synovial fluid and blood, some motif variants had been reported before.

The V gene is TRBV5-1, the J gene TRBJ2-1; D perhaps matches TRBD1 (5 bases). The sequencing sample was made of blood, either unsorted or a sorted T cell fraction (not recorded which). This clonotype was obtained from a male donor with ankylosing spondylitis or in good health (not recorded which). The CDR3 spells CASSLVSQGPNEQFF. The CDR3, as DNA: TGCGCCAGCAGCTTGGTGTCGCAGGGCCCCAATGAGCAGTTCTTC.